This TCR beta chain derives from a study of shared clonotypes between healthy human individuals. HIV-negative, healthy adults without recent acute infections or vaccinations were the donors. Only a few counts were recorded for this clone. The CDR3 covers 13 residues. V was shortened by 4 bases and J by 2 bases, with 8 bases between the two germline ends. Germline values: CDR1 KGHSH, CDR2 LQKENI. Assay: immunoSEQ multiplex PCR; the TCRdb copy retains only in-frame clones and omits some. The top ten clones hold approximately 12% of a sample with approximately 460,000 clones, roughly four fifths of them seen once.

The chain is built from TRBV18 and TRBJ1-1; D remains unclear. Material: PBMCs. This clonotype originated in a woman between 40 and 50 years old in good health. Some clones in this sample may be carry-over from other donors' samples. This chain's CDR3 is CASSRGDNTEAFF. In DNA form, the CDR3 reads TGTGCCAGCTCACGCGGCGACAACACTGAAGCTTTCTTT.